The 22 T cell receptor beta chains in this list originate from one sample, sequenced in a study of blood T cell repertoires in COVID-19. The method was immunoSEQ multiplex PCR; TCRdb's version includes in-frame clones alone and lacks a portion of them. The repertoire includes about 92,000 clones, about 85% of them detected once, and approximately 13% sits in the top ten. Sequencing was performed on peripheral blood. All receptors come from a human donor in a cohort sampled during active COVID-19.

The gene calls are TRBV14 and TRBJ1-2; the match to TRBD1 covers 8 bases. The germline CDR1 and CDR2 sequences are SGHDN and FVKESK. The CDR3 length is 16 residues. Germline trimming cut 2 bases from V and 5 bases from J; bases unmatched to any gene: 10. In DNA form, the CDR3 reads TGTGCCAGCAGCCAAACAAGTCCCCGGACAGGGTATGGCTACACCTTC. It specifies CASSQTSPRTGYGYTF.

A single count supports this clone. The CDR3 nucleotides are TGCGCCAGCAGCTTGAGCGGACAGGGAGTAGACGAGCAGTACTTC. Protein sequence: CASSLSGQGVDEQYF. The rearrangement links TRBV5-1 to TRBJ2-7; 8 positions match TRBD1. The V and J ends lost 1 base and 5 bases, in that order; junction bases with no gene match: 8. CDR3 length: 15 residues. Per the germline V gene, CDR1 is SGHRS and CDR2 is YFSETQ.

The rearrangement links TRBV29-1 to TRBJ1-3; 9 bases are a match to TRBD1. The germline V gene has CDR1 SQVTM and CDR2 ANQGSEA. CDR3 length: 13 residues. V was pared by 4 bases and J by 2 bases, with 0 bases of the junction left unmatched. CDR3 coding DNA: TGCAGCGTTGGGGACAGGGCTGGAAACACCATATATTTT. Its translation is CSVGDRAGNTIYF.

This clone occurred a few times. For the CDR3, the DNA is TGCAGCGTTTTCAAATCCCGGGACAGGGCTGAAGCTTTCTTT. Its protein is CSVFKSRDRAEAFF. The chain employs TRBV29-1 and TRBJ1-1; 9 bases align to TRBD1. The CDR3 is 14 amino acids. Germline values: CDR1 SQVTM, CDR2 ANQGSEA. With 5 bases clipped from V and 6 bases from J, the junction kept 10 bases outside the gene matches.

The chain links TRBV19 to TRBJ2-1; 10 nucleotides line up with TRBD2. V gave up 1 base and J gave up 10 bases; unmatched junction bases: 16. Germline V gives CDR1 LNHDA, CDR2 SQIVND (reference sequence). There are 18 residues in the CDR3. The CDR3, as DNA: TGTGCCAGTAGTATAGCCACTCTCGGGGCTAGCGGGAGCGGGGAGCAGTTCTTC. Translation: CASSIATLGASGSGEQFF.

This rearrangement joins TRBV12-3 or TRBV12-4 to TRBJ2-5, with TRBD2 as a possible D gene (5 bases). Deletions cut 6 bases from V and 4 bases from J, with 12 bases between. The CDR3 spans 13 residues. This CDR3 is CASRAPGVETQYF. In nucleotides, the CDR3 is TGTGCCAGCAGGGCCCCCGGGGTAGAGACCCAGTACTTC.

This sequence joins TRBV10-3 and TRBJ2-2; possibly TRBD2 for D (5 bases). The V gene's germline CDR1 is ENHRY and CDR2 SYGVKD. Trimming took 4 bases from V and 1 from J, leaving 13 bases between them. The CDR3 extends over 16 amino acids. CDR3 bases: TGTGCCATCAGTGGGGCAGGACGGGGGAACACCGGGGAGCTGTTTTTT. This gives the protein CAISGAGRGNTGELFF.

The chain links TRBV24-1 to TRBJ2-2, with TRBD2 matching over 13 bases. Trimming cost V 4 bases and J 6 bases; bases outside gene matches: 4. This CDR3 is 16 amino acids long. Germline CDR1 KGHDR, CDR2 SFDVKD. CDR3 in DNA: TGTGCCACCAGTGACCGGACTAGCGGGAGTGCCGGGGAGCTGTTTTTT. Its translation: CATSDRTSGSAGELFF.

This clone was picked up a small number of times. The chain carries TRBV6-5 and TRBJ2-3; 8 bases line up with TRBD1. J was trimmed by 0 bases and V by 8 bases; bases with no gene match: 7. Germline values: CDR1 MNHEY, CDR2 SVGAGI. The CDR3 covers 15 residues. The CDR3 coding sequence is TGTGCCAGCTTAGGGACAGGTTCTAGCACAGATACGCAGTATTTT. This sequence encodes CASLGTGSSTDTQYF.

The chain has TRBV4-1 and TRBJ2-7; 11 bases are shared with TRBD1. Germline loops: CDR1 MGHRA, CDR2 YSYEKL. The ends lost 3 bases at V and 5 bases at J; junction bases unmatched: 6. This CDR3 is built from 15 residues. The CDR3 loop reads CASSQVGQGDHEQYF. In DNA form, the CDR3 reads TGCGCCAGCAGCCAGGTGGGACAGGGGGACCACGAGCAGTACTTC.

CDR3 in DNA: TGTGCCAGCAGCCGAGGACAGGGCTACGAGCAGTACTTC. The encoded protein is CASSRGQGYEQYF. The genes are TRBV7-9 and TRBJ2-7, with 8 bases identical to TRBD1. Germline CDR1 SEHNR, CDR2 FQNEAQ (reference sequence). V lost 5 bases and J lost 3; bases outside the gene matches: 3. There are 13 residues in the CDR3.

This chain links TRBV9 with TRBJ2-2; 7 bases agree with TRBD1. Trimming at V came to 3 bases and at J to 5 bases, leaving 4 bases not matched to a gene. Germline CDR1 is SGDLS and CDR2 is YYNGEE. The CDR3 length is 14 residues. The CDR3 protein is CASSGIQGTGELFF. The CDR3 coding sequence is TGTGCCAGCAGCGGAATACAGGGGACCGGGGAGCTGTTTTTT.

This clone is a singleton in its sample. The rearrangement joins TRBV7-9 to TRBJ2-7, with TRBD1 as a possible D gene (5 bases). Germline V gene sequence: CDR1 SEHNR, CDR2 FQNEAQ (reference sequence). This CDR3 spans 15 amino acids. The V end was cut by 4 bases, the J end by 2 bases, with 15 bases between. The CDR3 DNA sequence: TGTGCCAGCAGCTCTATAAGGACAAGAGCCTACGAGCAGTACTTC. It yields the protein CASSSIRTRAYEQYF.

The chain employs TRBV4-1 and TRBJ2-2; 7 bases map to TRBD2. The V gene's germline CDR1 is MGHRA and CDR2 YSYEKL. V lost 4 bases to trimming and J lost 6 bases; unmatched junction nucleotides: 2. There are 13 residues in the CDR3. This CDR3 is CASSPRGAGELFF. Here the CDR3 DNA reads TGCGCCAGCAGCCCTCGGGGGGCCGGGGAGCTGTTTTTT.

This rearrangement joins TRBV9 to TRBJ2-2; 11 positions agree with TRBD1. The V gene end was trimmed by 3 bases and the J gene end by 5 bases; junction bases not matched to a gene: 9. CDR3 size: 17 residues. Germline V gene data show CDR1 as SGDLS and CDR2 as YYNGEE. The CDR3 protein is CASSAGTGGSSTGELFF. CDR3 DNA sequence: TGTGCCAGCAGCGCAGGGACAGGGGGATCGTCGACCGGGGAGCTGTTTTTT.

Here the CDR3 DNA reads TGCAGCCAGGGGAGGGTGGATGAGCAGTTCTTC. Translated, it gives CSQGRVDEQFF. The chain recombines TRBV29-1 with TRBJ2-1; possible D gene TRBD2, 7 bases. CDR1 SQVTM and CDR2 ANQGSEA come from the germline V gene. Between the trimmed V and J ends, which lost 8 bases and 8 bases, there was a span of 13 bases. The CDR3 length is 11 residues.

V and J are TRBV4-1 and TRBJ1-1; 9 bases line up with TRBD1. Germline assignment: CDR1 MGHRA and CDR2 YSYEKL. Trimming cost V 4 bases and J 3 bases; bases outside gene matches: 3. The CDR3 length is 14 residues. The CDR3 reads CASSRGQGYTEAFF. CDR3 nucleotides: TGCGCCAGCAGCCGGGGACAGGGTTACACTGAAGCTTTCTTT.

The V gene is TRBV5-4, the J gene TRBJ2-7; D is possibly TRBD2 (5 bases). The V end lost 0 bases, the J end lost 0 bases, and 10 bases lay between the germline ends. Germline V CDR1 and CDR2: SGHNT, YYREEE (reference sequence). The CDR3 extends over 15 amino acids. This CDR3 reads CASSLVGEHSYEQYF. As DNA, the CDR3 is TGTGCCAGCAGCTTGGTCGGGGAGCACTCCTACGAGCAGTACTTC.

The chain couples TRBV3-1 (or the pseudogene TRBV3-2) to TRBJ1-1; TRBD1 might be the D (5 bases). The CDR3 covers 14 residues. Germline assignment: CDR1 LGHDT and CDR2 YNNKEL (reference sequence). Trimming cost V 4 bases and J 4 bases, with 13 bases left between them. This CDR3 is CASSPPGRVTEAFF. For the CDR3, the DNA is TGTGCCAGCAGCCCGCCCGGCAGGGTCACTGAAGCTTTCTTT.

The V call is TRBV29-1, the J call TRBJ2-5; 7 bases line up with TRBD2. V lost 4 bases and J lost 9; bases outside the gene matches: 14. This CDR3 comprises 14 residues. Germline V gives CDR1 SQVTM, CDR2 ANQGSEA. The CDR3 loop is CSVGWVSGIQAQYF. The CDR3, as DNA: TGCAGCGTTGGGTGGGTCAGCGGGATTCAGGCCCAGTACTTC.

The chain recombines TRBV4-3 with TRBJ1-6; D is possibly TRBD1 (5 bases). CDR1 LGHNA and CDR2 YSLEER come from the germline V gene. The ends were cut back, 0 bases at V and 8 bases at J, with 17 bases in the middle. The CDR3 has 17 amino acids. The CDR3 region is CASSQDLVSGLYSPLHF. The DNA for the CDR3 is TGCGCCAGCAGCCAAGATCTGGTATCGGGACTTTATTCACCCCTCCACTTT.

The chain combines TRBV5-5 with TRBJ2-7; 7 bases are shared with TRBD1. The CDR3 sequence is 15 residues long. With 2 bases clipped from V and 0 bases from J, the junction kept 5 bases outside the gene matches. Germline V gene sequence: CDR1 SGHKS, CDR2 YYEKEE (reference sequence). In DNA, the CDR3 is TGTGCCAGCAGCTTAGCCGACAGGGCCTCCTACGAGCAGTACTTC. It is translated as CASSLADRASYEQYF.